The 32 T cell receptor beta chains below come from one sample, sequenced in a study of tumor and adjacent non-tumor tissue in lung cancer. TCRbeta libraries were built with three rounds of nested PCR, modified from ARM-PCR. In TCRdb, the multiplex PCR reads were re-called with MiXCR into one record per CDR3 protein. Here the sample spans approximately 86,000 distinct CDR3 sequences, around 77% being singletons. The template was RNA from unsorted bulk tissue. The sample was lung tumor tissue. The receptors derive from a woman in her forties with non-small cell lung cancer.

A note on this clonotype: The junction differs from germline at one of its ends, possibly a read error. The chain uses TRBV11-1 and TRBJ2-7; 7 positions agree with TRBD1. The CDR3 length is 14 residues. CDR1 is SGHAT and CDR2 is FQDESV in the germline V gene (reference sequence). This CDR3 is CASSLETGTNEQYF. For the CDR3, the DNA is TGTGCCAGCAGCTTAGAGACAGGGACCAACGAGCAATATTTC. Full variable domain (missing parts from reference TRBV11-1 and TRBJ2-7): EAEVAQSPRYKITEKSQAVAFWCDPISGHATLYWYRQILGQGPELLVQFQDESVVDDSQLPKDRFSAERLKGVDSTLKIQPAELGDSAMYLCASSLETGTNEQYFGPGTRLTVT.

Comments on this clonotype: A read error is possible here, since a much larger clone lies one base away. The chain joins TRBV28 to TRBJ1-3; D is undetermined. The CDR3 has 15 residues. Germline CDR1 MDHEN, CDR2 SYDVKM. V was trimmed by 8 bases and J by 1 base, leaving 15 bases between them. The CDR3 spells CASRLEGKSGNTIYF. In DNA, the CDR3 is TGTGCCAGCCGGCTCGAAGGGAAATCTGGAAACACCATATATTTT. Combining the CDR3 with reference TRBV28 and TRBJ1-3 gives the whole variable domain DVKVTQSSRYLVKRTGEKVFLECVQDMDHENMFWYRQDPGLGLRLIYFSYDVKMKEKGDIPEGYSVSREKKERFSLILESASTNQTSMYLCASRLEGKSGNTIYFGEGSWLTVV.

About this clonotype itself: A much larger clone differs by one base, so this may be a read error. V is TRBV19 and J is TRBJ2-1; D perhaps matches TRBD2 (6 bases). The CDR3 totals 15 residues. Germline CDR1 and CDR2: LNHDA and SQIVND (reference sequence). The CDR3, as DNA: TGTGCCAGTAGTATACGTAGCGGCTCTAAGGATGACCAGTTCTTC. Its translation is CASSIRSGSKDDQFF.

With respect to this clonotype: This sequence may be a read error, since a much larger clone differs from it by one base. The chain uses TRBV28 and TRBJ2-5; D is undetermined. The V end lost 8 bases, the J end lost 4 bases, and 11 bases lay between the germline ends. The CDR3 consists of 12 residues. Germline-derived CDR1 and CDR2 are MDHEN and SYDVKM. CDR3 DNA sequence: TGTGCCAGCGTTGGGCATTCAGAGACCCAGTACTTC. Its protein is CASVGHSETQYF.

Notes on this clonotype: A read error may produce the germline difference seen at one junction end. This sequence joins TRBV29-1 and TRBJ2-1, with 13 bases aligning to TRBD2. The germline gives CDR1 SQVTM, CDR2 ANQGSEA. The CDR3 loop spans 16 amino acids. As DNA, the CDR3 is TGCAGAGTTGGAAGGGATCGACTAGCGGGGGGCTATGAGCAGTTCTTC. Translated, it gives CRVGRDRLAGGYEQFF.

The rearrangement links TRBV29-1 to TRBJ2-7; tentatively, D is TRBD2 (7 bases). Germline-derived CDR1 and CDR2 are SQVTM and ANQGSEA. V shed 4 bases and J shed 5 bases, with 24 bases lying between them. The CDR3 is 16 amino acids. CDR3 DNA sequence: TGCAGCGTTGGAGGTTTGGGGGGGCTTTCTTCGCACGAGCAGTACTTC. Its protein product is CSVGGLGGLSSHEQYF.

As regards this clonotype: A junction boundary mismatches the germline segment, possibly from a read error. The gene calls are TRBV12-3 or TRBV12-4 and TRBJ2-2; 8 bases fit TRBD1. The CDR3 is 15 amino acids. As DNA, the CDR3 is TGTGCCAGCAGTTCTGGACAGGGAAACATCGGGGAGCTGTTTTTT. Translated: CASSSGQGNIGELFF.

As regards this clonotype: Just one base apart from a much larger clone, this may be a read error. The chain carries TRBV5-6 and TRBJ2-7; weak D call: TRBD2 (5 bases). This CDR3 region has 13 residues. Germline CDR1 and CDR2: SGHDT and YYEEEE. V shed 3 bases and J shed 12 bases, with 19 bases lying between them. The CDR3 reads CASSSGYRTNGYF. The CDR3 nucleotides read TGTGCCAGCAGCTCGGGATACCGAACTAATGGGTACTTC.

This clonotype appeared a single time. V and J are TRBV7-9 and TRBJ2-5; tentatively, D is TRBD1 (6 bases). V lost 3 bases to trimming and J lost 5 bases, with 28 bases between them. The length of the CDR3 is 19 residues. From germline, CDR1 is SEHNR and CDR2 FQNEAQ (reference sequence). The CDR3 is CASSLIGRRGQLIAETQYF. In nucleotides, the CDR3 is TGTGCCAGCAGCTTGATCGGGCGTCGCGGACAGCTAATTGCGGAGACCCAGTACTTC.

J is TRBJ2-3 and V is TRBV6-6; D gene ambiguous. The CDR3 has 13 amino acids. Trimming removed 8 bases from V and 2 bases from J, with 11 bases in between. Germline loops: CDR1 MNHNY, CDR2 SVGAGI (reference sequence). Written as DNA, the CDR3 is TGTGCCAGCTCTGGTAGGCACACAGATACGCAGTATTTT. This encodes CASSGRHTDTQYF.

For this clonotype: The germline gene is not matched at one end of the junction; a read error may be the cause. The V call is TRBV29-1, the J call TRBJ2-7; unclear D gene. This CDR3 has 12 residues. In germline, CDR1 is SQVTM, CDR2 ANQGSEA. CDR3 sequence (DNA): TGCAGCGTTGGAAATAGTAGCCACGAGCAATACTTC. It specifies CSVGNSSHEQYF.

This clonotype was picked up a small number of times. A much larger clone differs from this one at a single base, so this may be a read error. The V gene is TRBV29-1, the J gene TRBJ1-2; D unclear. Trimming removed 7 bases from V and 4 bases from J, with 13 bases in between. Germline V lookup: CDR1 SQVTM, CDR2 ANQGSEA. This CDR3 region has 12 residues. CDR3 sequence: CSGMIASYGYTF. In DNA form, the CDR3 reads TGCAGCGGAATGATAGCCTCCTATGGCTACACCTTC.

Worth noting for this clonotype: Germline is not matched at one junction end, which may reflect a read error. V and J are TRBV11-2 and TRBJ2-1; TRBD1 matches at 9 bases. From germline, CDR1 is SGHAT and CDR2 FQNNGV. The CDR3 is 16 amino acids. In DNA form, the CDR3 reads TGTGCCAGCAACTCAATCACAGGGGGCGCTGACAATAAGCAGTTCTTC. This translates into CASNSITGGADNKQFF. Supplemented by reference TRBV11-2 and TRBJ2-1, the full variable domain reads EAGVAQSPRYKIIEKRQSVAFWCNPISGHATLYWYQQILGQGPKLLIQFQNNGVVDDSQLPKDRFSAERLKGVDSTLKIQPAKLEDSAVYLCASNSITGGADNKQFFGPGTRLTVL.

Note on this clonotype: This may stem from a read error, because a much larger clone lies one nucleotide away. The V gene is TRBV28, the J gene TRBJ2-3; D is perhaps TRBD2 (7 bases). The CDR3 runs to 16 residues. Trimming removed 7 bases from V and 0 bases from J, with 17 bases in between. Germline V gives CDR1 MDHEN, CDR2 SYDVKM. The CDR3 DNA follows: TGTGCCAGCACCCCCGGGGGGCTAACTAGCACAGATACGCAGTATTTT. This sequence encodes CASTPGGLTSTDTQYF.

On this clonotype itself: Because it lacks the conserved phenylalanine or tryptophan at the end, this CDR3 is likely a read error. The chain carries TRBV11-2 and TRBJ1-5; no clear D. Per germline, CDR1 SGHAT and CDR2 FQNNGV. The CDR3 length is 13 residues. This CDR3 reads CDSSDDPNQPQHL. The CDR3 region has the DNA TGTGACAGCAGCGACGATCCCAATCAGCCCCAGCATTTG.

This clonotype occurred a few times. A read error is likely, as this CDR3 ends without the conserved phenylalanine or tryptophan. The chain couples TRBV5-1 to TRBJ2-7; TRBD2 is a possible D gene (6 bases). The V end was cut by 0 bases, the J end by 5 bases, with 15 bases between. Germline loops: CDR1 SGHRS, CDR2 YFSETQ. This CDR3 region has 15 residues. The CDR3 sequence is CASSLVPGTQHEQYL. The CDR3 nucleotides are TGCGCCAGCAGCTTGGTTCCGGGGACTCAACACGAGCAGTACCTC.

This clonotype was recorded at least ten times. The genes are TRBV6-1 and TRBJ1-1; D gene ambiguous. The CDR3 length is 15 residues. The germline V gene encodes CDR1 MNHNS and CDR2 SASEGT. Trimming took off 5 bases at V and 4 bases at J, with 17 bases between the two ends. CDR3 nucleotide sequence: TGTGCCAGCAGTAATACCGCAAGATCTGGCACTGAAGCTTTCTTT. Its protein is CASSNTARSGTEAFF.

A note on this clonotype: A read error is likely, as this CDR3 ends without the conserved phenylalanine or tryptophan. CDR3: CASSYWGSNQTQHS. Written as DNA, the CDR3 is TGTGCCAGCAGTTATTGGGGGAGCAATCAGACCCAGCATTCT. The V call is TRBV12-3 or TRBV12-4, the J call TRBJ1-5, with D maybe TRBD1 (5 bases). There are 14 residues in the CDR3.

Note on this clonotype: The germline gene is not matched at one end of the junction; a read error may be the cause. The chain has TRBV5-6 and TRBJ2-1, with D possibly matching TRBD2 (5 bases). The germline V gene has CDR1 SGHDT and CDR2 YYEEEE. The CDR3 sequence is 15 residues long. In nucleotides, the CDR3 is TGTGCCAGCAGCTTGGGCCAGGATTCCTACAATGAGCGGTGCTTC. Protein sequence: CASSLGQDSYNERCF.

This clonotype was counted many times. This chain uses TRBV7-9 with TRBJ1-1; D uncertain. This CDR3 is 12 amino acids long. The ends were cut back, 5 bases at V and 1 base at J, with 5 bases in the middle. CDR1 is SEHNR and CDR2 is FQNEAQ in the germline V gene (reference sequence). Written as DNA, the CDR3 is TGTGCCAGCAGCACTTCGAACACTGAAGCTTTCTTT. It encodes CASSTSNTEAFF.

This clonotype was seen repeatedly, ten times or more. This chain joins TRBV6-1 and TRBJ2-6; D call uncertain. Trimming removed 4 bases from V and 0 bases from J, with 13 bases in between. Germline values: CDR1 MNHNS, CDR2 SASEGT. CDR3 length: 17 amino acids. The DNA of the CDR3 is TGTGCCAGCAGTGGGATCGTTTCCTTCTCTGGGGCCAACGTCCTGACTTTC. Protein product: CASSGIVSFSGANVLTF.

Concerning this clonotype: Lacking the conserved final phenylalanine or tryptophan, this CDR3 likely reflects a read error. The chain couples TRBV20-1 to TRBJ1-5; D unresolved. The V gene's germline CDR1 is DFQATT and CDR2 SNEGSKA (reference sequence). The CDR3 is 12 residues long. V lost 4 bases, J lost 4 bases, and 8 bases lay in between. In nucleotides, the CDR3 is TGCAGTGCTAAGGGTTATAATCAGCCCCAGCATTTA. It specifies CSAKGYNQPQHL.

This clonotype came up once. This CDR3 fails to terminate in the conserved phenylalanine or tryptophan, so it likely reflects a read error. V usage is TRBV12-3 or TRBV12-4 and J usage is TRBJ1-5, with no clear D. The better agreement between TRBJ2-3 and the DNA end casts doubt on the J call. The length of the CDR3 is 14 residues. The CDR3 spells CANSRLDGNQPQYS. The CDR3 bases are TGTGCCAACAGCCGCCTGGACGGCAATCAGCCCCAGTATTCT.

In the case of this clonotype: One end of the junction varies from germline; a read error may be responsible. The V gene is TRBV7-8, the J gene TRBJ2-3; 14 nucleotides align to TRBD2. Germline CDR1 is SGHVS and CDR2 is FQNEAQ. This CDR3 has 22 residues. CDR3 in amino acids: CASSLVRWAGLAGARGGDTRYF. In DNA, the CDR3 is TGTGCCAGCAGCTTAGTACGGTGGGCGGGACTAGCGGGGGCCCGCGGGGGAGATACGCGGTATTTT.

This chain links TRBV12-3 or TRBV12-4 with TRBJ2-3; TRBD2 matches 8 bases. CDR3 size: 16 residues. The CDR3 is CGSTPQLLAGFHTQYF. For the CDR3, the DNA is TGTGGGAGCACCCCCCAGCTGTTAGCGGGGTTCCATACGCAGTATTTT.

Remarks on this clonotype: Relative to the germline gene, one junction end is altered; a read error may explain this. CDR3 in amino acids: CSTRDLRLAEETEYF. The CDR3 region has the DNA TGCAGTACTAGAGATCTGAGACTAGCGGAAGAGACCGAGTACTTC. The chain combines TRBV20-1 with TRBJ2-5; 9 bases agree with TRBD2. The CDR3 is 15 residues long. Germline V CDR1 and CDR2: DFQATT, SNEGSKA (reference sequence).

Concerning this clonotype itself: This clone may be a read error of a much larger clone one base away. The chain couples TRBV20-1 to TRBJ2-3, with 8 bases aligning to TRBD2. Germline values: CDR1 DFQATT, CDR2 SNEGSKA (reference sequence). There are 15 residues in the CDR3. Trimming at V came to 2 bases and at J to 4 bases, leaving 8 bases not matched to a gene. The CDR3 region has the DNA TGCAGTGCTAGACTTACGGGAGGGGTGGCAGATACGCAGTATTTT. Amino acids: CSARLTGGVADTQYF.

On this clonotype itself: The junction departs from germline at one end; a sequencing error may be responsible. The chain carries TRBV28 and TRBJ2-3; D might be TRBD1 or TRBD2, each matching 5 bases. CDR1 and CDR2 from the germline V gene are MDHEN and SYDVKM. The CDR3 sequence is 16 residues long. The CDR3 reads CAIAGTQVPGADTRYF. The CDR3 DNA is TGTGCCATCGCCGGGACGCAGGTACCGGGCGCAGATACGCGGTATTTT. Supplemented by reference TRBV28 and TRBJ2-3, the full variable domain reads DVKVTQSSRYLVKRTGEKVFLECVQDMDHENMFWYRQDPGLGLRLIYFSYDVKMKEKGDIPEGYSVSREKKERFSLILESASTNQTSMYLCAIAGTQVPGADTRYFGPGTRLTVL.

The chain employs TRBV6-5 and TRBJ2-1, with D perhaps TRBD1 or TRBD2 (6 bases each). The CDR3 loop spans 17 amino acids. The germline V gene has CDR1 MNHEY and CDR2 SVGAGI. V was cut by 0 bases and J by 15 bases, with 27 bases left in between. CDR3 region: CASSYSLPGGMYNKRFF. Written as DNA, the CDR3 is TGTGCCAGCAGTTACTCGCTCCCCGGGGGCATGTACAATAAGCGGTTCTTC.

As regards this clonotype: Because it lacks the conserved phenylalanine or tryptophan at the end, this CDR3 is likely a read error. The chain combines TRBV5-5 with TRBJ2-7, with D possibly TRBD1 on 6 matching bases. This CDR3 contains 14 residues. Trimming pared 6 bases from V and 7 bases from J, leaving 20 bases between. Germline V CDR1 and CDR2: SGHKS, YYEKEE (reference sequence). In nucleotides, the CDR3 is TGTGCCAGCAACTTTAACTACAGGGCGTATGAGCAGTACTTA. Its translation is CASNFNYRAYEQYL.

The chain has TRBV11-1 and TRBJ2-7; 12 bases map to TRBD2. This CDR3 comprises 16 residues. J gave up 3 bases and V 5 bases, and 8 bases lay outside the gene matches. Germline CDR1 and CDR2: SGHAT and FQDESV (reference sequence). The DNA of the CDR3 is TGTGCCAGCAGCACCGGGACTAGCGGGTTTTTCTACGAGCAGTACTTC. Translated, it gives CASSTGTSGFFYEQYF.

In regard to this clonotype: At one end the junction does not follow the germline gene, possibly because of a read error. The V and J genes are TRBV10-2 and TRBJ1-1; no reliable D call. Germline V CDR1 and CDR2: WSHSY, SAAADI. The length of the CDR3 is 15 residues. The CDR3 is CASSESLAPNTEVFF. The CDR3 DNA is TGCGCCAGCAGTGAGTCGTTAGCTCCTAACACTGAAGTTTTCTTT.